The 29 T cell receptor beta chains in this list originate from one sample, sequenced in a study of T cell responses to AZD1222 COVID-19 vaccine. Assay: immunoSEQ multiplex PCR; the TCRdb copy retains only in-frame clones and omits some. The sample lists some 64,000 clones, more than 75% seen once, with roughly 17% in the top ten. Sequenced here: peripheral blood, sampled on day 0 of AZD1222 vaccination. The source is an adult in good health.

The genes are TRBV7-9 and TRBJ1-2; D perhaps matches TRBD1 (5 bases). Per the germline V gene, CDR1 is SEHNR and CDR2 is FQNEAQ (reference sequence). The CDR3 contains 16 residues. The V end was cut by 5 bases, the J end by 8 bases, with 24 bases between. Here the CDR3 reads CASSTDSGLSTKGYTF. The CDR3 DNA follows: TGTGCCAGCAGCACCGATTCAGGGCTTTCCACGAAAGGCTACACCTTC.

The chain uses TRBV20-1 and TRBJ1-5; possibly TRBD1 for D (6 bases). Germline lookup yields CDR1 DFQATT and CDR2 SNEGSKA (reference sequence). With 3 bases removed from V and 2 bases from J, the gap between germline ends came to 14 bases. The CDR3 has 15 amino acids. The CDR3 bases are TGCAGTGCTAGTCCCCCAGGGGTTGGCAATCAGCCCCAGCATTTT. The encoded protein is CSASPPGVGNQPQHF.

V and J are TRBV7-9 and TRBJ1-2; possible D gene TRBD1, 5 bases. V lost 6 bases and J 5 bases, leaving 19 bases between the germline ends. Germline V CDR1 and CDR2: SEHNR, FQNEAQ (reference sequence). The CDR3 contains 15 residues. This chain's CDR3 is CASSQPGDLGYGYTF. The CDR3 DNA reads as TGTGCCAGCAGTCAACCGGGGGACCTCGGGTATGGCTACACCTTC.

The chain has TRBV29-1 and TRBJ1-4, with 7 bases matching TRBD1. Germline values: CDR1 SQVTM, CDR2 ANQGSEA. Unmatched junction bases numbered 10, after V lost 7 bases and J lost 8 bases. The CDR3 has 13 amino acids. CDR3 coding DNA: TGCAGCGGAAAGGGCCAGGGGGACGAAAAACTGTTTTTT. Translating gives CSGKGQGDEKLFF.

The chain recombines TRBV2 with TRBJ2-7, with TRBD2 identical over 10 bases. The CDR3 is 14 residues long. In germline, CDR1 is SNHLY, CDR2 FYNNEI. V shed 6 bases, J shed 4 bases, and the junction held 6 bases outside the gene matches. Here the CDR3 DNA reads TGTGCCAGCAGCAGCGGGAGGGAAGGGTACGAGCAGTACTTC. Translating gives CASSSGREGYEQYF.

V gene TRBV23-1 combines with J gene TRBJ2-7; 8 bases match TRBD1. TRBV23-1 has ORF status, its function being uncertain. V trimming: 4 bases; J trimming: 1 base; junction bases outside the gene matches: 6. This CDR3 contains 15 residues. This CDR3 reads CASSPTGGRSYEQYF. CDR3 coding DNA: TGCGCCAGCAGTCCCACAGGGGGAAGGTCCTACGAGCAGTACTTC.

This rearrangement joins TRBV7-3 to TRBJ2-3; 8 bases align to TRBD1. Losses at the gene ends were 5 bases for V and 1 base for J; bases not matched to a gene: 5. Germline lookup yields CDR1 SGHTA and CDR2 FQGTGA. CDR3 length equals 15 residues. CDR3 DNA sequence: TGTGCCAGCAGCCTACAGGGGGTTGGCACAGATACGCAGTATTTT. Its protein product is CASSLQGVGTDTQYF.

V usage is TRBV9 and J usage is TRBJ2-7; 8 nucleotides agree with TRBD1. The J segment lost 4 bases and the V segment lost 2 bases, leaving 8 bases of the junction unmatched. Germline V gene sequence: CDR1 SGDLS, CDR2 YYNGEE. CDR3 length: 15 amino acids. The CDR3 spells CASSVSTGGVYEQYF. Written as DNA, the CDR3 is TGTGCCAGCAGCGTTAGTACAGGGGGAGTTTACGAGCAGTACTTC.

The chain carries TRBV5-6 and TRBJ2-2; 8 bases are shared with TRBD1. V lost 0 bases and J lost 7; bases outside the gene matches: 5. CDR1 and CDR2 (germline): SGHDT, YYEEEE. This CDR3 contains 15 residues. Here the CDR3 reads CASSLGQGFGGELFF. Here the CDR3 DNA reads TGTGCCAGCAGCTTGGGACAGGGGTTTGGCGGGGAGCTGTTTTTT.

DNA of the CDR3: TGTGCCAGCAAGGCGTGGGGGAATGAGCAGTTCTTC. Translation: CASKAWGNEQFF. The J gene is TRBJ2-1, the V gene TRBV6-6; tentatively, D is TRBD1 or TRBD2 (5 bases each). This CDR3 has 12 amino acids. Germline CDR1 is MNHNY and CDR2 is SVGAGI (reference sequence). Trimming removed 7 bases from V and 7 bases from J, with 11 bases in between.

This clone was found once. The V and J genes are TRBV30 and TRBJ1-5, with unresolved D. V was clipped by 1 base and J by 4 bases, with 8 bases between them. The CDR3 runs 13 residues. Germline CDR1 reads GTSNPN; CDR2 reads SVGIG (reference sequence). The CDR3 spells CAWSGGRNQPQHF. The CDR3 nucleotides read TGTGCCTGGAGTGGTGGGAGAAATCAGCCCCAGCATTTT.

V is TRBV5-1 and J is TRBJ1-2; maybe TRBD1 (5 bases). V was shortened by 0 bases and J by 2 bases, with 11 bases between the two germline ends. There are 15 residues in the CDR3. Germline loops: CDR1 SGHRS, CDR2 YFSETQ. This CDR3 is CASSLEGVENYGYTF. The CDR3 nucleotides read TGCGCCAGCAGCTTGGAAGGGGTAGAAAACTATGGCTACACCTTC.

This sequence joins TRBV27 and TRBJ1-1; possible D gene TRBD1, 5 bases. CDR3 length equals 14 residues. The V end was cut by 5 bases, the J end by 5 bases, with 15 bases between. Germline CDR1 reads MNHEY; CDR2 reads SMNVEV (reference sequence). As DNA, the CDR3 is TGTGCCAGCAGTCCCGGGGGAGGGAGGACTGAAGCTTTCTTT. Its protein product is CASSPGGGRTEAFF.

The chain combines TRBV27 with TRBJ2-5; D not resolved. The ends were cut back, 3 bases at V and 2 bases at J, with 10 bases in the middle. The CDR3 runs 14 residues. Per the germline V gene, CDR1 is MNHEY and CDR2 is SMNVEV (reference sequence). The CDR3 DNA is TGTGCCAGCAGTTTCCGAGGCCAACAAGAGACCCAGTACTTC. Its translation: CASSFRGQQETQYF.

The J gene is TRBJ1-2, the V gene TRBV6-5; no clear D. Germline CDR1 and CDR2: MNHEY and SVGAGI. The CDR3 runs to 10 residues. The V and J ends lost 6 bases and 6 bases respectively, with 5 bases between them. CDR3 DNA: TGTGCCAGCAGAGATCATGGCTACACCTTC. Its translation is CASRDHGYTF.

The chain employs TRBV7-3 and TRBJ2-3; 13 positions agree with TRBD2. V trimming: 0 bases; J trimming: 1 base; junction bases outside the gene matches: 7. The germline gives CDR1 SGHTA, CDR2 FQGTGA. The CDR3 totals 19 residues. CDR3 DNA sequence: TGTGCCAGCAGCTTAACGACCGGGACTAGCGGGGACCGCACAGATACGCAGTATTTT. This encodes CASSLTTGTSGDRTDTQYF.

This clone was observed once. This chain links TRBV7-3 with TRBJ1-2; possible D gene TRBD1, 5 bases. CDR1 and CDR2 from the germline V gene are SGHTA and FQGTGA. This CDR3 has 13 residues. V was shortened by 3 bases and J by 4 bases, with 9 bases between the two germline ends. The CDR3 nucleotides read TGTGCCAGCAGCTTTGGGGGTGGCTATGGCTACACCTTC. Amino acids: CASSFGGGYGYTF.

The V and J genes are TRBV7-8 and TRBJ1-1, with D uncertain. CDR1 and CDR2 from the germline V gene are SGHVS and FQNEAQ. V gave up 2 bases and J gave up 1 base, with 11 bases separating them. The CDR3 totals 15 residues. CDR3 sequence reads: CASSLFRESNTEAFF. The CDR3 coding sequence is TGTGCCAGCAGCTTATTTCGCGAGTCGAACACTGAAGCTTTCTTT.

V usage is TRBV28 and J usage is TRBJ1-4, with D perhaps matching TRBD1 (5 bases). The germline CDR1 and CDR2 sequences are MDHEN and SYDVKM. The germline V and J ends were trimmed by 3 bases and 7 bases, with 15 bases remaining between them. The CDR3 is made up of 15 amino acids. CDR3: CASSFQTAGSEKLFF. CDR3 bases: TGTGCCAGCAGTTTCCAGACAGCAGGTAGTGAAAAACTGTTTTTT.

This clone has just one count. CDR3 protein: CASCPGLAGINIQYF. Written as DNA, the CDR3 is TGTGCCAGTTGCCCGGGACTAGCGGGAATAAACATTCAGTACTTC. This chain connects TRBV19 to TRBJ2-4, with 13 bases matching TRBD2. The CDR3 is 15 amino acids. V shed 8 bases and J 6 bases; nucleotides not matched to a gene: 7. Germline CDR1 reads LNHDA; CDR2 reads SQIVND (reference sequence).

The chain joins TRBV5-1 to TRBJ1-2; TRBD1 agrees at 7 bases. Germline-derived CDR1 and CDR2 are SGHRS and YFSETQ. CDR3 length: 14 residues. With 4 bases clipped from V and 3 bases from J, the junction kept 6 bases outside the gene matches. CDR3 coding DNA: TGCGCCAGCAGCAGGGGACAGACCGACTATGGCTACACCTTC. This gives the protein CASSRGQTDYGYTF.

V and J are TRBV15 and TRBJ2-1; 10 bases line up with TRBD1. CDR3 length: 18 residues. The V gene's germline CDR1 is LNHNV and CDR2 YYDKDF (reference sequence). V shed 0 bases, J shed 2 bases, and the junction held 7 bases outside the gene matches. CDR3 sequence reads: CATSREGRTGGTYNEQFF. The CDR3 region has the DNA TGTGCCACCAGCAGAGAGGGGAGGACAGGGGGAACCTACAATGAGCAGTTCTTC.

The chain employs TRBV9 and TRBJ2-3; D is perhaps TRBD2 (6 bases). The V and J ends lost 0 bases and 5 bases respectively, with 13 bases between them. The CDR3 extends over 15 amino acids. CDR1 and CDR2 (germline): SGDLS, YYNGEE. The CDR3 loop reads CASSVGGFGGDTQYF. CDR3 nucleotides: TGTGCCAGCAGCGTAGGGGGATTCGGGGGAGATACGCAGTATTTT.

The chain employs TRBV30 and TRBJ1-1; D not resolved. Germline values: CDR1 GTSNPN, CDR2 SVGIG (reference sequence). This CDR3 is built from 14 residues. Deletions cut 0 bases from V and 3 bases from J, with 11 bases between. The CDR3 protein is CAWSVYPMHTEAFF. For the CDR3, the DNA is TGTGCCTGGAGTGTTTACCCCATGCACACTGAAGCTTTCTTT.

The chain couples TRBV20-1 to TRBJ2-7; D gene ambiguous. Germline loops: CDR1 DFQATT, CDR2 SNEGSKA (reference sequence). V was cut by 0 bases and J by 6 bases, with 6 bases left in between. The CDR3 extends over 11 amino acids. Here the CDR3 DNA reads TGCAGTGCTAGAGATGTAGGCGAGCAGTACTTC. This gives the protein CSARDVGEQYF.

The chain carries TRBV28 and TRBJ2-4, with TRBD1 as a possible D gene (5 bases). V shed 2 bases and J shed 4 bases, with 9 bases lying between them. This CDR3 spans 14 amino acids. Germline values: CDR1 MDHEN, CDR2 SYDVKM. CDR3: CASSLRGGKNIQYF. The CDR3, as DNA: TGTGCCAGCAGTTTAAGGGGTGGGAAAAACATTCAGTACTTC. The full variable domain, with the rest looked up from reference TRBV28 and TRBJ2-4, is DVKVTQSSRYLVKRTGEKVFLECVQDMDHENMFWYRQDPGLGLRLIYFSYDVKMKEKGDIPEGYSVSREKKERFSLILESASTNQTSMYLCASSLRGGKNIQYFGAGTRLSVL.

This chain connects TRBV5-8 to TRBJ2-3, with 10 bases identical to TRBD1. V lost 3 bases to trimming and J lost 2 bases; unmatched junction nucleotides: 6. Germline-derived CDR1 and CDR2 are SGHTS and YDEGEE. The CDR3 extends over 16 amino acids. CDR3 nucleotides: TGTGCCAGCAGCTCCGGGACAGGGGCCATCACAGATACGCAGTATTTT. The encoded protein is CASSSGTGAITDTQYF.

The CDR3 spells CASSVWTGHLNTEAFF. In DNA, the CDR3 is TGTGCCAGCAGCGTATGGACAGGGCACCTGAACACTGAAGCTTTCTTT. The chain couples TRBV9 to TRBJ1-1, with 8 bases that match TRBD1. Germline assignment: CDR1 SGDLS and CDR2 YYNGEE. The V gene end was trimmed by 1 base and the J gene end by 0 bases; junction bases not matched to a gene: 5. The CDR3 sequence is 16 residues long. Full variable domain (rest looked up from reference TRBV9 and TRBJ1-1): DSGVTQTPKHLITATGQRVTLRCSPRSGDLSVYWYQQSLDQGLQFLIQYYNGEERAKGNILERFSAQQFPDLHSELNLSSLELGDSALYFCASSVWTGHLNTEAFFGQGTRLTVV.

V is TRBV30 and J is TRBJ2-5, with D possibly called TRBD1 or TRBD2 (6 bases each). Germline values: CDR1 GTSNPN, CDR2 SVGIG (reference sequence). This CDR3 contains 14 residues. V was shortened by 0 bases and J by 4 bases, with 12 bases between the two germline ends. CDR3 DNA sequence: TGTGCCTGGAGTGTGAGGGGGGTCGGAGAGACCCAGTACTTC. Translation gives CAWSVRGVGETQYF.